This paragraph reports one T cell receptor (beta chain). This sample was included in a study of T cells in Graves' hyperthyroidism and ophthalmopathy. From RNA transcripts, TCR beta CDR3 regions were amplified. When the TCR CDR3 underwent first-round RT-PCR, the HTBI primer set was used. TCRdb independently ran MiXCR on the multiplex PCR reads; one entry per CDR3 protein. The sample consists of fewer than 750,000 distinct CDR3 sequences, about 14% of them appearing once. The clonotype originates from a woman aged 40 to 50 with Graves' ophthalmopathy. The sequenced material came from blood.

Here the CDR3 reads CASSLPEGTKNTGELFF. Here the CDR3 DNA reads TGTGCCAGCAGCTTACCAGAAGGGACAAAGAACACCGGGGAGCTGTTTTTT. The chain is built from TRBV11-1 and TRBJ2-2; perhaps TRBD1 as D (6 bases). V was cut by 2 bases and J by 1 base, with 14 bases left in between. The germline V gene encodes CDR1 SGHAT and CDR2 FQDESV (reference sequence). The CDR3 loop spans 17 amino acids. The complete variable domain, with remaining parts taken from reference TRBV11-1 and TRBJ2-2, reads EAEVAQSPRYKITEKSQAVAFWCDPISGHATLYWYRQILGQGPELLVQFQDESVVDDSQLPKDRFSAERLKGVDSTLKIQPAELGDSAMYLCASSLPEGTKNTGELFFGEGSRLTVL.